This TCR beta chain was sequenced during a study of blood T cell repertoires in COVID-19. Generated by immunoSEQ multiplex PCR, the TCRdb table keeps only in-frame clones and is missing some. The data hold 490,000 or so clones, with around nine tenths observed a single time. Germline values: CDR1 SNHLY, CDR2 FYNNEI. This CDR3 spans 15 amino acids. Trimming left V 7 bases short and J 6 bases short, with 20 bases between. This rearrangement joins TRBV2 to TRBJ2-3, with D tentatively TRBD1 (6 bases). Sequencing was done on a sample of PBMCs or T cells enriched from blood (not recorded which). This TCR came from a woman between 35 and 50 years old who had recovered from COVID-19. CDR3 in amino acids: CASNVAGATGDTQYF. The CDR3 coding sequence is TGTGCCAGCAATGTGGCAGGGGCGACCGGGGATACGCAGTATTTT. The full variable domain, in which reference TRBV2 and TRBJ2-3 provide the parts outside the CDR3, is EPEVTQTPSHQVTQMGQEVILRCVPISNHLYFYWYRQILGQKVEFLVSFYNNEISEKSEIFDDQFSVERPDGSNFTLKIRSTKLEDSAMYFCASNVAGATGDTQYFGPGTRLTVL.